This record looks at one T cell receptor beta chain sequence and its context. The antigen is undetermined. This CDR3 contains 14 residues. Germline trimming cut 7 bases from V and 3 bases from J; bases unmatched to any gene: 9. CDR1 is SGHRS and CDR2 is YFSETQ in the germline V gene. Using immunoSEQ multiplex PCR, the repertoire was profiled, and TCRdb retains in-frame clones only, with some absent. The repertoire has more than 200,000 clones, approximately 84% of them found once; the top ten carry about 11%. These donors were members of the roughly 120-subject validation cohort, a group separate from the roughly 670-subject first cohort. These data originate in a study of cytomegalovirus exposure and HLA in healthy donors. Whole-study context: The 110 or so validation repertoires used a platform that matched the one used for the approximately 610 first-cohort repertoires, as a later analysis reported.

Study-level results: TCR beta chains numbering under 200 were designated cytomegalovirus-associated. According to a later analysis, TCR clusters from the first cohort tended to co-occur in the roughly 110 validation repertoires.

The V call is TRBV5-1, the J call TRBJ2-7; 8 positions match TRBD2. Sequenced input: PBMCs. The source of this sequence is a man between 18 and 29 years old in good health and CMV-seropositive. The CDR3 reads CASLPVAGSYEQYF. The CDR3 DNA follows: TGCGCCAGCCTCCCAGTAGCGGGGAGCTACGAGCAGTACTTC.